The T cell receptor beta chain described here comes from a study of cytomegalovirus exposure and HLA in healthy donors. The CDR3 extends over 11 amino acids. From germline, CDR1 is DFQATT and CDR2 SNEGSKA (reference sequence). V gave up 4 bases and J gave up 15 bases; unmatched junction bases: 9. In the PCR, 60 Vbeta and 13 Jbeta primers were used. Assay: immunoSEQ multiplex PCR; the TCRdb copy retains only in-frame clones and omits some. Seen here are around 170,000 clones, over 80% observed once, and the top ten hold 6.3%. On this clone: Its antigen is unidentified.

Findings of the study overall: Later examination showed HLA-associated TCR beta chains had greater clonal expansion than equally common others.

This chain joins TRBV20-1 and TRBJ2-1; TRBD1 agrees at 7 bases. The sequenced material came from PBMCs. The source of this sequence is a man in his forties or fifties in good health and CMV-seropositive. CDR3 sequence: CSATEVDRTFF. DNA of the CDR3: TGCAGTGCTACAGAGGTGGACAGGACGTTCTTC.